The 26 T cell receptor beta chains presented below share a single source sample, sequenced in a study of radiotherapy plus CTLA-4 blockade in lung cancer. Produced via immunoSEQ multiplex PCR; TCRdb's table is partial and in-frame only. The data contain tens of thousands of clones, over 75% of them seen just once; the ten biggest clones take up roughly 15%. This specimen consisted of peripheral blood, obtained from a patient treated with radiotherapy plus ipilimumab. All receptors derive from a human donor with non-small cell lung cancer that progressed on radiotherapy plus ipilimumab.

The chain carries TRBV7-2 and TRBJ1-5, with D hard to call. The V and J ends lost 1 base and 7 bases respectively, with 5 bases between them. Germline V gene lookup returns CDR1 SGHTA and CDR2 FQGNSA. This CDR3 spans 12 amino acids. The DNA of the CDR3 is TGTGCCAGCAGCTTAGTCTGGCAGCCCCAGCATTTT. It yields the protein CASSLVWQPQHF.

The chain carries TRBV2 and TRBJ2-3; TRBD2 aligns across 11 bases. The V and J ends lost 11 bases and 4 bases, in that order; junction bases with no gene match: 8. In germline, CDR1 is SNHLY, CDR2 FYNNEI. The CDR3 loop spans 14 amino acids. This CDR3 is CALEASGGSDTQYF. CDR3 DNA sequence: TGTGCCCTCGAGGCTAGCGGGGGGTCAGATACGCAGTATTTT.

This chain uses TRBV15 with TRBJ1-2; D ambiguous. The V end was cut by 0 bases, the J end by 3 bases, with 5 bases between. This CDR3 contains 13 residues. Germline CDR1 and CDR2: LNHNV and YYDKDF (reference sequence). The CDR3 sequence: CATSRDQYYGYTF. The CDR3 DNA sequence: TGTGCCACCAGCAGAGACCAGTACTATGGCTACACCTTC.

The chain carries TRBV30 and TRBJ1-3; no clear D. The CDR3 covers 11 residues. Germline V lookup: CDR1 GTSNPN, CDR2 SVGIG (reference sequence). The germline V and J ends were trimmed by 0 bases and 4 bases, with 1 base remaining between them. In DNA form, the CDR3 reads TGTGCCTGGAGTGTAGGAAACACCATATATTTT. Its translation: CAWSVGNTIYF.

This clone was detected only a few times. This chain uses TRBV7-2 with TRBJ2-3; the D gene could be TRBD1 or TRBD2 (5 bases each). CDR1 SGHTA and CDR2 FQGNSA come from the germline V gene. Trimming left V 5 bases short and J 5 bases short, with 14 bases between. This CDR3 spans 14 amino acids. CDR3 nucleotide sequence: TGTGCCAGCAGCCCGCAGGCGAGGGGAGATACGCAGTATTTT. Translating gives CASSPQARGDTQYF.

The chain has TRBV5-6 and TRBJ1-2; a weak D match, TRBD1 (5 bases). The CDR3 has 14 residues. V dropped 4 bases and J dropped 4 bases, with 14 bases sitting between them. Looked up from germline, CDR1 is SGHDT and CDR2 is YYEEEE. The CDR3 loop reads CASSPGGLAYGYTF. CDR3 in DNA: TGTGCCAGCAGCCCTGGGGGACTGGCCTATGGCTACACCTTC. The full variable domain, rest sourced from reference TRBV5-6 and TRBJ1-2, is DAGVTQSPTHLIKTRGQQVTLRCSPKSGHDTVSWYQQALGQGPQFIFQYYEEEERQRGNFPDRFSGHQFPNYSSELNVNALLLGDSALYLCASSPGGLAYGYTFGSGTRLTVV.

The table lists this clone with a count of one. The rearrangement links TRBV29-1 to TRBJ2-7; D is unclear. Trimming removed 1 base from V and 2 bases from J, with 6 bases in between. The germline CDR1 and CDR2 sequences are SQVTM and ANQGSEA. The CDR3 length is 12 residues. The CDR3 region is CSVEVNTYEQYF. As DNA, the CDR3 is TGCAGCGTTGAAGTTAACACCTACGAGCAGTACTTC.

V usage is TRBV6-1 and J usage is TRBJ1-5; no clear D gene. Germline assignment: CDR1 MNHNS and CDR2 SASEGT. Trimming pared 3 bases from V and 7 bases from J, leaving 16 bases between. The CDR3 is 15 residues long. The CDR3 here is CASSDPGVRNQPQHF. The DNA of the CDR3 is TGTGCCAGCAGTGACCCCGGTGTTCGAAACCAGCCCCAGCATTTT.

This clone has just one count. V gene TRBV4-1 combines with J gene TRBJ2-4, with TRBD2 as a possible D gene (5 bases). Germline V CDR1 and CDR2: MGHRA, YSYEKL. The CDR3 runs 16 residues. V dropped 1 base and J dropped 8 bases, with 18 bases sitting between them. This CDR3 is CASSQGLHSTRDIQYF. The CDR3 DNA is TGCGCCAGCAGCCAAGGGCTACACTCTACTAGGGACATTCAGTACTTC.

The J gene is TRBJ2-1, the V gene TRBV4-3, with 12 bases fitting TRBD2. The CDR3 totals 16 residues. V lost 2 bases to trimming and J lost 5 bases; unmatched junction nucleotides: 4. Germline CDR1 reads LGHNA; CDR2 reads YSLEER. The CDR3 is CASSQSGLAGNNEQFF. CDR3 coding DNA: TGCGCCAGCAGCCAATCAGGACTAGCGGGAAACAATGAGCAGTTCTTC.

This sequence joins TRBV7-9 and TRBJ2-7, with D tentatively TRBD1 (6 bases). There are 13 residues in the CDR3. Germline assignment: CDR1 SEHNR and CDR2 FQNEAQ (reference sequence). Between the trimmed V and J ends, which lost 8 bases and 0 bases, there was a span of 11 bases. CDR3 loop: CASSRGNSYEQYF. The CDR3 nucleotides read TGTGCCAGCTCGAGGGGGAACTCCTACGAGCAGTACTTC. The full variable domain, with the rest looked up from reference TRBV7-9 and TRBJ2-7, is DTGVSQNPRHKITKRGQNVTFRCDPISEHNRLYWYRQTLGQGPEFLTYFQNEAQLEKSRLLSDRFSAERPKGSFSTLEIQRTEQGDSAMYLCASSRGNSYEQYFGPGTRLTVT.

The chain has TRBV5-6 and TRBJ2-5; 9 bases line up with TRBD2. CDR3 length: 16 residues. Trimming took 2 bases from V and 2 from J; bases not matched to a gene: 7. Germline CDR1 SGHDT, CDR2 YYEEEE. CDR3 DNA sequence: TGTGCCAGCAGCTTCAGACGGCTAGCGGGGCAAGAGACCCAGTACTTC. This sequence encodes CASSFRRLAGQETQYF.

The chain joins TRBV11-3 to TRBJ2-3; TRBD1 or TRBD2 may be the D gene (5 bases each). V was cut by 3 bases and J by 1 base, with 8 bases left in between. The CDR3 spans 14 residues. Germline lookup yields CDR1 SGHNT and CDR2 YENEEA. CDR3 nucleotides: TGTGCCAGCAGCTTCGTGGGGGGCACAGATACGCAGTATTTT. Translating gives CASSFVGGTDTQYF.

The chain is built from TRBV18 and TRBJ2-2; TRBD2 might be the D (6 bases). Germline CDR1 is KGHSH and CDR2 is LQKENI. The CDR3 extends over 14 amino acids. V lost 6 bases to trimming and J lost 5 bases, with 13 bases between them. CDR3 region: CASSGGYRTGELFF. The CDR3 DNA reads as TGTGCCAGCTCCGGGGGATATCGAACCGGGGAGCTGTTTTTT. The variable domain in full, completed from reference TRBV18 and TRBJ2-2, reads NAGVMQNPRHLVRRRGQEARLRCSPMKGHSHVYWYRQLPEEGLKFMVYLQKENIIDESGMPKERFSAEFPKEGPSILRIQQVVRGDSAAYFCASSGGYRTGELFFGEGSRLTVL.

The genes are TRBV29-1 and TRBJ2-6, with TRBD1 matching 7 bases. The CDR3 is 18 residues long. The trim removed 4 bases at V and 0 bases at J, leaving 12 bases unmatched. Per germline, CDR1 SQVTM and CDR2 ANQGSEA. The CDR3 sequence is CSVVPRRDRHSGANVLTF. CDR3 coding DNA: TGCAGCGTTGTCCCTCGAAGGGACAGACACTCTGGGGCCAACGTCCTGACTTTC.

This chain joins TRBV6-1 and TRBJ1-1, with no clear D. There are 14 residues in the CDR3. V was clipped by 2 bases and J by 5 bases, with 12 bases between them. The germline gives CDR1 MNHNS, CDR2 SASEGT. CDR3 in DNA: TGTGCCAGCAGTGAAAGTTATGCTGGGACTGAAGCTTTCTTT. Its protein product is CASSESYAGTEAFF.

The J gene is TRBJ2-6, the V gene TRBV7-8; D remains ambiguous. Per germline, CDR1 SGHVS and CDR2 FQNEAQ. Trimming took 2 bases from V and 7 from J, leaving 15 bases between them. The CDR3 contains 16 residues. In DNA form, the CDR3 reads TGTGCCAGCAGCTTAACCCGTCGGTCCCTCGCCAACGTCCTGACTTTC. This translates into CASSLTRRSLANVLTF.

The chain couples TRBV19 to TRBJ1-6; 7 positions agree with TRBD1. With V trimmed by 8 bases and J by 3 bases, 16 bases remained unmatched. The CDR3 has 18 amino acids. The V gene's germline CDR1 is LNHDA and CDR2 SQIVND (reference sequence). CDR3 residues: CASQDPSGQPFYNSPLHF. The CDR3 DNA follows: TGTGCCAGTCAAGACCCCTCGGGACAGCCGTTCTATAATTCACCCCTCCACTTT.

This clone has a handful of counts. The V gene is TRBV7-9, the J gene TRBJ1-5; D possibly corresponds to TRBD1 (6 bases). This CDR3 region has 14 residues. The germline V gene has CDR1 SEHNR and CDR2 FQNEAQ (reference sequence). V dropped 5 bases and J dropped 4 bases, with 12 bases sitting between them. CDR3 nucleotides: TGTGCCAGCAGCCCAGGGACAACGAATCAGCCCCAGCATTTT. It codes for CASSPGTTNQPQHF.

This clone has a handful of counts. The V call is TRBV19, the J call TRBJ1-3, with 10 bases that match TRBD1. Germline lookup yields CDR1 LNHDA and CDR2 SQIVND (reference sequence). The J segment lost 0 bases and the V segment lost 7 bases, leaving 3 bases of the junction unmatched. The CDR3 loop spans 15 amino acids. CDR3 region: CASTDRGFSGNTIYF. DNA for the CDR3: TGTGCCAGTACGGACAGGGGGTTCTCTGGAAACACCATATATTTT.

The CDR3 nucleotides read TGTGCCAGCAGCGTACCGAGCACAACTAATGAAAAACTGTTTTTT. Its translation: CASSVPSTTNEKLFF. The chain has TRBV7-9 and TRBJ1-4; D ambiguous. The germline V gene has CDR1 SEHNR and CDR2 FQNEAQ (reference sequence). Trimming removed 5 bases from V and 0 bases from J, with 10 bases in between. The CDR3 covers 15 residues.

The chain uses TRBV28 and TRBJ2-3; D remains unclear. The CDR3 loop spans 16 amino acids. Germline assignment: CDR1 MDHEN and CDR2 SYDVKM. Trimming cost V 4 bases and J 2 bases, with 16 bases left between them. CDR3 amino acids: CASSSDPKGPTDTQYF. The DNA of the CDR3 is TGTGCCAGCAGTTCGGACCCAAAGGGTCCCACAGATACGCAGTATTTT.

The CDR3 is CSAVRQGGTDTQYF. The CDR3, as DNA: TGCAGCGCCGTACGACAGGGGGGGACAGATACGCAGTATTTT. This rearrangement joins TRBV29-1 to TRBJ2-3, with 9 bases that match TRBD1. The J segment lost 3 bases and the V segment lost 7 bases, leaving 8 bases of the junction unmatched. The V gene's germline CDR1 is SQVTM and CDR2 ANQGSEA. The CDR3 contains 14 residues.

J is TRBJ2-5 and V is TRBV11-3, with D unresolved. V was cut by 1 base and J by 5 bases, with 17 bases left in between. Germline V lookup: CDR1 SGHNT, CDR2 YENEEA. CDR3 size: 16 residues. The CDR3 DNA follows: TGTGCCAGCAGCTTAGGTGAGAGGCGGTCCAAGGAGACCCAGTACTTC. Its protein is CASSLGERRSKETQYF. Supplemented by reference TRBV11-3 and TRBJ2-5, the full variable domain reads EAGVVQSPRYKIIEKKQPVAFWCNPISGHNTLYWYLQNLGQGPELLIRYENEEAVDDSQLPKDRFSAERLKGVDSTLKIQPAELGDSAVYLCASSLGERRSKETQYFGPGTRLLVL.

This rearrangement joins TRBV19 to TRBJ1-1, with 7 bases that match TRBD1. Germline lookup yields CDR1 LNHDA and CDR2 SQIVND (reference sequence). There are 14 residues in the CDR3. J lost 6 bases, V lost 5 bases, and 9 bases had no gene match. The CDR3 region has the DNA TGTGCCAGTAGTGAACAGGGGCTCTTCGCTGAAGCTTTCTTT. Amino acids: CASSEQGLFAEAFF.

This clone occurred a few times. This chain uses TRBV7-2 with TRBJ2-7, with D hard to call. The CDR3 has 12 residues. Germline lookup yields CDR1 SGHTA and CDR2 FQGNSA. V was trimmed by 1 base and J by 6 bases, leaving 7 bases between them. CDR3 bases: TGTGCCAGCAGCTTAGAGTTGGGCGAGCAGTACTTC. This sequence encodes CASSLELGEQYF. Combining the CDR3 with reference TRBV7-2 and TRBJ2-7 gives the whole variable domain GAGVSQSPSNKVTEKGKDVELRCDPISGHTALYWYRQSLGQGLEFLIYFQGNSAPDKSGLPSDRFSAERTGGSVSTLTIQRTQQEDSAVYLCASSLELGEQYFGPGTRLTVT.